Presented here are 7 T cell receptor beta chains from one specimen sequenced in a study of T cell responses to AZD1222 COVID-19 vaccine. The method was immunoSEQ multiplex PCR; TCRdb's version includes in-frame clones alone and lacks a portion of them. Altogether about 160,000 clones are present, under 95% being singletons, with the ten largest covering about 4.6%. Material: peripheral blood, obtained 28 days after the second AZD1222 dose. These receptors were obtained from an adult who received the AZD1222 COVID-19 vaccine.

The CDR3 DNA follows: TGCGCCAGCAGCCTTTCGACATACCGGGACAGCTTCTTCTATGGCTACACCTTC. Amino acids: CASSLSTYRDSFFYGYTF. The chain links TRBV4-1 to TRBJ1-2, with 7 bases that match TRBD1. The CDR3 is made up of 18 amino acids. The germline V gene encodes CDR1 MGHRA and CDR2 YSYEKL. The V and J ends lost 4 bases and 4 bases, in that order; junction bases with no gene match: 18.

The rearrangement joins TRBV6-5 to TRBJ2-7; no clear D gene. This CDR3 has 13 amino acids. CDR1 is MNHEY and CDR2 is SVGAGI in the germline V gene. Between the trimmed V and J ends, which lost 7 bases and 6 bases, there was a span of 16 bases. The CDR3 region has the DNA TGTGCCAGCACCCCCCGGTCGGTGGGCGAGCAGTACTTC. Residues: CASTPRSVGEQYF.

The chain has TRBV7-8 and TRBJ2-2, with 10 bases aligning to TRBD2. The CDR3 is 16 residues long. Germline V gene lookup returns CDR1 SGHVS and CDR2 FQNEAQ. V was clipped by 4 bases and J by 5 bases; unmatched bases: 7. The CDR3 bases are TGTGCCAGCAGCTCCGCTAGCGGGAGCTATACCGGGGAGCTGTTTTTT. Translated: CASSSASGSYTGELFF.

The chain carries TRBV2 and TRBJ1-1; D possibly corresponds to TRBD1 (5 bases). The CDR3 covers 12 residues. V was trimmed by 3 bases and J by 6 bases, leaving 8 bases between them. Germline CDR1 reads SNHLY; CDR2 reads FYNNEI. The CDR3 loop reads CASSEGVSEAFF. CDR3 sequence (DNA): TGTGCCAGCAGTGAGGGGGTCTCTGAAGCTTTCTTT. Using reference TRBV2 and TRBJ1-1 for the parts outside the CDR3, the full variable domain is EPEVTQTPSHQVTQMGQEVILRCVPISNHLYFYWYRQILGQKVEFLVSFYNNEISEKSEIFDDQFSVERPDGSNFTLKIRSTKLEDSAMYFCASSEGVSEAFFGQGTRLTVV.

The chain uses TRBV4-1 and TRBJ2-1; tentatively, D is TRBD2 (6 bases). The length of the CDR3 is 13 residues. CDR1 and CDR2 from the germline V gene are MGHRA and YSYEKL. Trimming took 4 bases from V and 5 from J, leaving 9 bases between them. The CDR3 nucleotides read TGCGCCAGCAGCCGCGGGGCTCACAATGAGCAGTTCTTC. Residues: CASSRGAHNEQFF.

The chain is built from TRBV3-1 (or the pseudogene TRBV3-2) and TRBJ2-1; 9 bases map to TRBD2. The CDR3 runs 14 residues. The trim removed 6 bases at V and 6 bases at J, leaving 6 bases unmatched. Germline lookup yields CDR1 LGHDT and CDR2 YNNKEL (reference sequence). The DNA for the CDR3 is TGTGCCAGCAGGGGACTAGCTTCCCCCAATGAGCAGTTCTTC. This translates into CASRGLASPNEQFF.

The chain couples TRBV6-2 or TRBV6-3 to TRBJ2-1; D unresolved. CDR1 and CDR2 (germline): MNHEY, SVGEGT. CDR3 size: 11 residues. The germline V and J ends were trimmed by 4 bases and 4 bases, with 2 bases remaining between them. The CDR3 loop reads CASSFYNEQFF. The DNA for the CDR3 is TGTGCCAGCAGTTTTTACAATGAGCAGTTCTTC.